This T cell receptor (beta chain) originates from a study of blood T cells in healthy people across ages. Findings and caveats of the study: More naive CD4+ cells and higher diversity were found in long-lived than in aged donors. Age brought a roughly linear fall in TCR beta diversity measured per million T cells.

Remarks on this clonotype: What it binds is not known.

Primed by a sample-barcoded 5' primer and a J-beta primer mix, a second PCR proceeded for about 7 to 12 cycles. Every cDNA molecule carried a tag from a template-switch adaptor bearing 12 random nucleotides. There were at least 2.5 million CDR3-containing paired-end reads obtained from each sample. TCRdb used MiXCR to reprocess the 5' RACE reads, holding one entry per CDR3 protein. The table has some 1.4 million distinct CDR3 sequences, around 39% seen once. The source is a woman younger than 35 in good health. Sequencing was performed on blood.

The CDR3 sequence is CASRRGLAGGTYNEQFF. The DNA of the CDR3 is TGTGCCAGCAGGAGAGGACTAGCGGGAGGTACCTACAATGAGCAGTTCTTC. The chain couples TRBV6-1 to TRBJ2-1, with TRBD2 identical over 14 bases. Trimming removed 6 bases from V and 2 bases from J; junction bases left unmatched: 6. Germline V CDR1 and CDR2: MNHNS, SASEGT. The CDR3 runs to 17 residues.